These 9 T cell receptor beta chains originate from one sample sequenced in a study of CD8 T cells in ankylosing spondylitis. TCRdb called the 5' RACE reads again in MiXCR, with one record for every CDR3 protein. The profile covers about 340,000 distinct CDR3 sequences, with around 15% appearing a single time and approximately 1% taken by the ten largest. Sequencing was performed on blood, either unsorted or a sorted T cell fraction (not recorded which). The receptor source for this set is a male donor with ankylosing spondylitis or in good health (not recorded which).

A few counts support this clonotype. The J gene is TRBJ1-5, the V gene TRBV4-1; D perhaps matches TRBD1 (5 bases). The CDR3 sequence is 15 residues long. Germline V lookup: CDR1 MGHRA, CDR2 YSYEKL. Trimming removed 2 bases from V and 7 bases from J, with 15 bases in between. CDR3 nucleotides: TGCGCCAGCAGCCAACCCGGGACGTTAGGACAGCCCCAGCATTTT. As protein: CASSQPGTLGQPQHF.

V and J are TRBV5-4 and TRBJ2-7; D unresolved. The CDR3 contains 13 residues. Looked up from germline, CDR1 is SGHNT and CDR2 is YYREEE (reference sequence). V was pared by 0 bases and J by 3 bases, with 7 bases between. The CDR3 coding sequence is TGTGCCAGCAGCTTGGGGGCAGACTACGAGCAGTACTTC. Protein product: CASSLGADYEQYF.

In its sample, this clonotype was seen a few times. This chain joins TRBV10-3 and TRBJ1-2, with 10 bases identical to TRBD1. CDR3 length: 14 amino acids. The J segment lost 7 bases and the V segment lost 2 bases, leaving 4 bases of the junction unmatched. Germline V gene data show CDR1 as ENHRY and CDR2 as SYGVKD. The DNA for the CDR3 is TGTGCCATCAGTGAGCCGAGGACAGGGGGTGGCTACACCTTC. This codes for CAISEPRTGGGYTF.

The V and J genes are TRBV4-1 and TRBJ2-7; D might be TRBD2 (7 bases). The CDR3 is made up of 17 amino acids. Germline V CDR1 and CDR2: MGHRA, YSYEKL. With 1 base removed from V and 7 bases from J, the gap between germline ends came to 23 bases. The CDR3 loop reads CASSQGEVRGGRREQYF. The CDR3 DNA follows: TGCGCCAGCAGCCAAGGGGAGGTGAGGGGGGGGCGAAGAGAGCAGTACTTC.

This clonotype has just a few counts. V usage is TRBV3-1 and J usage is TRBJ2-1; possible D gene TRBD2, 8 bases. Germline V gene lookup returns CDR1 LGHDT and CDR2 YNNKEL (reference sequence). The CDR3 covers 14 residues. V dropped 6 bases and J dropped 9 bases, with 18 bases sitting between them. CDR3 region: CASSLGTRGREQFF. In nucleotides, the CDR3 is TGTGCCAGCAGTCTAGGGACTAGGGGGCGTGAGCAGTTCTTC.

CDR3 in amino acids: CASSGLTNGGELFF. The CDR3 DNA reads as TGCGCCAGCAGCGGACTTACGAACGGCGGGGAGCTGTTTTTT. This chain uses TRBV5-1 with TRBJ2-2, with a tentative D call TRBD2 (5 bases). Germline V gene sequence: CDR1 SGHRS, CDR2 YFSETQ. V shed 4 bases and J shed 7 bases, with 14 bases lying between them. The CDR3 has 14 amino acids.

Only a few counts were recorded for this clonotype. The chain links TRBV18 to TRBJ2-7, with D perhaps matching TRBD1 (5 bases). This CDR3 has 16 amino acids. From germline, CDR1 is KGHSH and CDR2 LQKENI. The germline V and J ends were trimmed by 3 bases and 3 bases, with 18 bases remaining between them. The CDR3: CASSPPNDKGLYEQYF. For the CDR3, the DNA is TGTGCCAGCTCACCTCCCAACGATAAGGGGCTCTACGAGCAGTACTTC.

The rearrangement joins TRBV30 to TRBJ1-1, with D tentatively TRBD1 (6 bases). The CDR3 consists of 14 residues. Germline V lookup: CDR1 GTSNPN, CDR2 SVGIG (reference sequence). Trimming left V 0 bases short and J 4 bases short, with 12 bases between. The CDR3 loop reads CAWSVRGAGTEAFF. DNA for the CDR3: TGTGCCTGGAGTGTACGGGGGGCCGGCACTGAAGCTTTCTTT.

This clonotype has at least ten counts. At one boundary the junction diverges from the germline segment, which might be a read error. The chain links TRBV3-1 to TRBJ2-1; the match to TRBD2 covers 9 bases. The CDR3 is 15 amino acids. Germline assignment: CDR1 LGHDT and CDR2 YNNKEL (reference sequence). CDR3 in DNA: TGCGCCAGCAGCCAAGAAGGCCTAGCGGGGAATGAGCAGTTCTTC. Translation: CASSQEGLAGNEQFF.